The rows below give T cell receptor beta chains drawn from one sample of a study of T cells after yellow fever vaccination. TCRdb analysed the 5' RACE reads with MiXCR anew, one entry per CDR3 protein. The sample consists of over 250,000 distinct CDR3 sequences, approximately 4% of them appearing once. Sample: PBMCs, taken 5 days after the yellow fever booster vaccination. All receptors derive from a young man who received the YFV17D yellow fever vaccine. CDR3s include the opening cysteine and the closing phenylalanine or tryptophan. Fields, in order: clone size, V gene, J gene, D gene, CDR3 DNA, CDR3 protein. D genes are given only for firm matches. For some rows the clone size is stated as once, few or many, or as a class when expanded; others skip it.

>NA|TRBV6-2/TRBV6-3|TRBJ2-2|TRBD1
TGTGCCAGCAATCCAGACAGGGGAAAAACCGGGGAGCTGTTTTTT
CASNPDRGKTGELFF
>NA|TRBV19|TRBJ2-7|NA
TGTGCCAGTAGTATCGGCAGGGGTTACGAGCAGTACTTC
CASSIGRGYEQYF
>few|TRBV29-1|TRBJ2-2|TRBD2
TGCAGCGTCCTGACTAGCACTTTTCCTGGGGAGCTGTTTTTT
CSVLTSTFPGELFF
>few|TRBV7-2|TRBJ1-1|TRBD1
TGTGCCAGCAGCTTAATCGGGACAGGGGGCTCGAAGACTGAAGCTTTCTTT
CASSLIGTGGSKTEAFF
>NA|TRBV20-1|TRBJ2-1|NA
TGCAGTGTCCGGAGGAGCTCCTACAATGAGCAGTTCTTC
CSVRRSSYNEQFF
>many|TRBV6-4|TRBJ1-1|NA
TGTGCCAGCGGGGTGGACATGAACACTGAAGCTTTCTTT
CASGVDMNTEAFF
>few|TRBV3-1|TRBJ2-2|NA
TGTGCCAGCAGCCATTTGTGGGCAGGGACCACCGGGGAGCTGTTTTTT
CASSHLWAGTTGELFF
>few|TRBV25-1|TRBJ1-1|NA
TGTGCCAGCAGTCAAGAATGGGGACGCGACGCTTTCTTT
CASSQEWGRDAFF
>few|TRBV10-2|TRBJ1-2|NA
TGCGCCAGTAACCGAGACAGAGCCTATGGCTACACCTTC
CASNRDRAYGYTF
>many|TRBV29-1|TRBJ2-7|NA
TGCAGCGTAGGCTCAGGGGTCACCTACGAGCAGTACTTC
CSVGSGVTYEQYF
>few|TRBV20-1|TRBJ1-3|NA
TGCAGTGCCCCGAGGCCAGGGGCAGGTGGAAACACCATATATTTT
CSAPRPGAGGNTIYF
>many|TRBV24-1|TRBJ2-3|TRBD2
TGTGCCACCAGTGATCCACTAGCGCTCGTTGGAGCAGATACGCAGTATTTT
CATSDPLALVGADTQYF
>many|TRBV5-1|TRBJ2-5|NA
TGCGCCAGCAGTTTTGGCCCGGGGGAAGGGACCCAGTACTTC
CASSFGPGEGTQYF
>many|TRBV11-2|TRBJ1-2|NA
TGTGCCAGCAGCTTAGATACAGGGATGAACTATGGCTACACCTTC
CASSLDTGMNYGYTF
>few|TRBV20-1|TRBJ2-5|NA
TGCAGTGCTTGGTGGGGAGAGACCCAGTACTTC
CSAWWGETQYF
>few|TRBV3-1|TRBJ2-3|NA
TGTGCCAGCAGCCACCGGACCCCAGATACGCAGTATTTT
CASSHRTPDTQYF
>few|TRBV20-1|TRBJ1-5|NA
TGCAGTGCTAGTGGACTCCAAGTCGGCCAGCCCCAGCATTTT
CSASGLQVGQPQHF
>many|TRBV5-1|TRBJ1-1|NA
TGCGCCAGCAGCCCGATTGGCGGGAGTTCTCAAGCTTTCTTT
CASSPIGGSSQAFF
>few|TRBV29-1|TRBJ1-1|NA
TGCAGCGTCGCTACCGGGAACACTGAAGCTTTCTTT
CSVATGNTEAFF
>many|TRBV6-5|TRBJ2-3|NA
TGTGCCAGCAGTTACATTGGGGGGAGAGGGGGGAAATTAGATACGCAGTATTTT
CASSYIGGRGGKLDTQYF
>few|TRBV6-1|TRBJ1-6|NA
TGTGCCAGCAGTGACCCTAGCCGCCGGATGGATTCACCCCTCCACTTT
CASSDPSRRMDSPLHF
>many|TRBV5-1|TRBJ1-1|NA
TGCGCCAGCAGCTTGGGAAGCGAGATACCCTCCACTGAAGCTTTCTTT
CASSLGSEIPSTEAFF
>many|TRBV12-3/TRBV12-4|TRBJ1-1|NA
TGTGCCAGCAGTTCTAACACTGAAGCTTTCTTT
CASSSNTEAFF
>few|TRBV12-3/TRBV12-4|TRBJ2-5|NA
TGTGCCAGCAGTTTTCGGGACAAAGGCACCCAGTACTTC
CASSFRDKGTQYF
>NA|TRBV10-3|TRBJ2-1|NA
TGTGCCATCAAGGCCCGGGCGGCTGAGAATGAGCAGTTCTTC
CAIKARAAENEQFF
>few|TRBV6-2/TRBV6-3|TRBJ2-1|TRBD2
TGTGCCAGCAGTTCGGGGAAACTAGCGGGGCGCGACAATGAGCAGTTCTTC
CASSSGKLAGRDNEQFF
>few|TRBV7-9|TRBJ1-1|NA
TGTGCCAGCAGCTTTCCGCAGGTCGGGTCGGAGAACACTGAAGCTTTCTTT
CASSFPQVGSENTEAFF